This T cell receptor (beta chain) is drawn from a study of T cells in Graves' hyperthyroidism and ophthalmopathy. The CDR3 sequence is 16 residues long. Germline CDR1 and CDR2: ENHRY and SYGVKD. Hyperthyroidism had been newly diagnosed in patients aged 18 to 65, and its duration was under 2 months. Patients were excluded for uncontrolled infection, other autoimmune disease, pregnancy or lactation. From RNA transcripts, TCR beta CDR3 regions were amplified. The TCR CDR3 was amplified in a first-round RT-PCR using the HTBI primer set. Via MiXCR, TCRdb re-called the multiplex PCR reads, giving one row per CDR3 protein. The table shows around 720,000 distinct CDR3 sequences, with over 35% occurring only once.

The V gene is TRBV10-3, the J gene TRBJ2-5; tentative D call: TRBD2 (7 bases). The DNA end is more similar to TRBJ2-1, so the J call may be wrong. Input material: blood. The sequence was obtained from a middle-aged woman with Graves' hyperthyroidism. The CDR3 is CATTISRGGLQETQFF. The CDR3, as DNA: TGTGCCACAACCATTTCCCGCGGGGGCCTCCAAGAGACCCAGTTCTTC.